This T cell receptor beta chain was captured by sequencing in a study of blood T cell repertoires in COVID-19. Some clones are missing from TCRdb's copy, which holds only in-frame ones; the method was immunoSEQ multiplex PCR. The sample carries more than 150,000 clones, approximately 80% recorded once. The clonotype originates from a man aged 60-69 years who had been exposed to COVID-19. Sequencing input: PBMCs or T cells enriched from blood (not recorded which).

The CDR3 sequence: CASSFLGLAGQQPSYEQYF. The CDR3 DNA sequence: TGTGCCAGCAGCTTTTTGGGACTAGCGGGACAACAACCATCCTACGAGCAGTACTTC. The chain has TRBV13 and TRBJ2-7; 13 bases are a match to TRBD2. This CDR3 contains 19 residues. Germline loops: CDR1 PRHDT, CDR2 FYEKMQ (reference sequence). V shed 3 bases, J shed 1 base, and the junction held 12 bases outside the gene matches.